The rows below give T cell receptor beta chains drawn from one sample of a study of breast tumors, draining lymph nodes, adjacent tissues. TCRdb processed the multiplex PCR reads anew with MiXCR; each CDR3 protein has one entry. The table lists approximately 180,000 distinct CDR3 sequences, roughly 35% of them singletons. The sequenced sample consisted of axillary lymph node tissue. These receptors originate from a female donor with breast cancer. Some clones in this sample may be carry-over from other donors' samples. Both conserved end residues are part of each CDR3. The D gene is left open where the match is weak. Only some rows state a clone size, as once, few, many or a class for expanded clones.

abundance	d_gene	v_gene	j_gene	CDR3aa	CDR3nt
-	-	TRBV7-2	TRBJ1-5	CASSLGGSGGYNNEHF	TGTGCCAGCAGCTTAGGAGGTAGCGGGGGGTATAACAATGAGCATTTT
-	-	TRBV7-6	TRBJ2-7	CASGKTDPNYEQYF	TGTGCCAGCGGCAAGACAGATCCCAACTACGAGCAGTACTTC
few	TRBD1	TRBV6-2/TRBV6-3	TRBJ1-2	CASSLLPGQGARGYTF	TGTGCCAGCAGTCTCTTACCGGGACAGGGGGCGCGGGGCTACACCTTC
many	-	TRBV5-4	TRBJ1-2	CAYDSQGLMSYTF	TGTGCCTACGACTCACAAGGGCTTATGAGCTACACCTTC
-	TRBD2	TRBV7-9	TRBJ2-1	CASSSGLAGGGYNEQFF	TGTGCCAGCAGCTCGGGACTAGCGGGGGGCGGGTACAATGAGCAGTTCTTC
many	-	TRBV18	TRBJ2-3	CASSPRVDTQYF	TGTGCCAGCTCACCAAGGGTTGATACGCAGTATTTT
many	TRBD1	TRBV20-1	TRBJ2-2	CSARDGQDTGELFF	TGCAGTGCTAGAGACGGACAGGACACCGGGGAGCTGTTTTTT
few	-	TRBV5-4	TRBJ2-7	CASSLSSAYEQYF	TGTGCCAGCAGCTTGTCTAGCGCATACGAGCAGTACTTC
few	-	TRBV28	TRBJ2-2	CASSLRGISNTGELFF	TGTGCCAGCAGTTTAAGGGGGATATCTAACACCGGGGAGCTGTTTTTT
many	-	TRBV4-2	TRBJ1-5	CASSQADGNQPQHF	TGTGCCAGCAGCCAAGCAGACGGCAATCAGCCCCAGCATTTT
many	TRBD2	TRBV9	TRBJ2-1	CASSPPGLGDNEQFF	TGTGCCAGCAGCCCACCGGGACTAGGGGACAATGAGCAGTTCTTC
-	-	TRBV5-4	TRBJ1-1	CASSSRAGDTEAFF	TGTGCCAGCAGCTCAAGGGCGGGCGACACTGAAGCTTTCTTT
few	-	TRBV27	TRBJ2-5	CASREYETQYF	TGTGCCAGCAGGGAGTATGAGACCCAGTACTTC
many	TRBD1	TRBV7-9	TRBJ2-7	CASSHEGASEQYF	TGTGCCAGCAGCCACGAGGGGGCGAGCGAGCAGTACTTC
many	-	TRBV4-1	TRBJ1-5	CASSQGPLGAAQPQHF	TGCGCCAGCAGCCAAGGGCCTTTGGGGGCGGCCCAGCCCCAGCATTTT
many	TRBD2	TRBV6-1	TRBJ2-7	CASSEGPGTRGYEQYF	TGTGCCAGCAGTGAAGGGCCAGGGACTAGAGGGTACGAGCAGTACTTC
many	-	TRBV12-3/TRBV12-4	TRBJ2-7	CASSIRVGAYEQYF	TGTGCCAGCAGCATCAGGGTAGGGGCCTACGAGCAGTACTTC
-	-	TRBV6-2/TRBV6-3	TRBJ2-7	CASSYSKYYEQYF	TGTGCCAGCAGTTACTCGAAGTATTACGAGCAGTACTTC
many	-	TRBV18	TRBJ2-7	CASSVTVDSYEQYF	TGTGCCAGCTCAGTGACGGTGGACTCCTACGAGCAGTACTTC
-	TRBD1	TRBV11-2	TRBJ1-2	CASSLRFTGAGGYTF	TGTGCCAGCAGCTTACGTTTTACAGGGGCGGGAGGCTACACCTTC
many	-	TRBV6-5	TRBJ2-2	CASRKDHGELFF	TGTGCCAGCAGGAAAGATCACGGGGAGCTGTTTTTT
many	TRBD1	TRBV10-3	TRBJ2-3	CAISEPRSLGTGLADTQYF	TGTGCCATCAGTGAGCCGAGATCACTGGGGACAGGGCTCGCAGATACGCAGTATTTT
many	-	TRBV5-1	TRBJ1-3	CASSPQPGQILSGNTIYF	TGCGCCAGCAGCCCCCAGCCCGGACAGATCCTCTCTGGAAACACCATATATTTT
-	TRBD2	TRBV12-3/TRBV12-4	TRBJ2-5	CASSARGLAGGDGETQYF	TGTGCCAGCAGTGCGCGGGGACTAGCAGGGGGGGATGGGGAGACCCAGTACTTC
many	TRBD1	TRBV20-1	TRBJ2-7	CSARGDRGVDEQYF	TGCAGTGCTAGAGGGGACAGGGGGGTCGACGAGCAGTACTTC
-	TRBD2	TRBV5-5	TRBJ2-5	CASSLGTAVSGETQYF	TGTGCCAGCAGCTTGGGGACGGCGGTTAGCGGGGAGACCCAGTACTTC
once	TRBD1	TRBV2	TRBJ1-3	CASSVTGPGNTIYF	TGTGCCAGCAGTGTGACAGGGCCTGGAAACACCATATATTTT
many	-	TRBV20-1	TRBJ2-7	CSARDSGLIHEQYF	TGCAGTGCTAGAGATTCGGGGCTGATCCACGAGCAGTACTTC
many	-	TRBV24-1	TRBJ2-3	CATSDSVSNTQYF	TGTGCCACCAGTGATTCTGTCTCAAATACGCAGTATTTT
-	TRBD1	TRBV3-1	TRBJ2-4	CASSQTDRVRNIQYF	TGTGCCAGCAGCCAAACCGACAGGGTGAGAAACATTCAGTACTTC
-	-	TRBV19	TRBJ1-6	CASSIGSTYNSPLHF	TGTGCCAGTAGTATAGGGTCTACCTATAATTCACCCCTCCACTTT
-	TRBD2	TRBV6-2/TRBV6-3	TRBJ2-7	CASGHPTSFEQYF	TGTGCCAGCGGTCACCCGACTAGCTTTGAGCAGTACTTC
-	TRBD1	TRBV25-1	TRBJ1-4	CASSGSNRGVGRLFF	TGTGCCAGCAGTGGATCCAACAGGGGGGTGGGAAGGCTGTTTTTT
-	-	TRBV24-1	TRBJ1-1	CATSDLLINIWGIGNTEPFF	-
many	-	TRBV2	TRBJ1-5	CASSVRGLSNQPQHF	TGTGCCAGCAGTGTCCGGGGGTTGAGCAATCAGCCCCAGCATTTT
-	-	TRBV20-1	TRBJ1-1	CSAYSQWGNTEAFF	TGCAGTGCTTACAGTCAATGGGGGAACACTGAAGCTTTCTTC
many	-	TRBV20-1	TRBJ1-5	CSARDQLGGRSNQPQHF	TGCAGTGCTAGAGATCAACTGGGAGGAAGGAGCAATCAGCCCCAGCATTTT
many	-	TRBV11-3	TRBJ2-1	CASSSTPTEQFF	TGTGCCAGCAGCTCGACTCCAACTGAGCAGTTCTTC
-	-	TRBV7-6	TRBJ1-2	CASSLGPATLVFF	TGTGCCAGCAGCTTAGGGCCGGCGACACTGGTTTTCTTC
-	TRBD1	TRBV6-1	TRBJ1-2	CASSEEAWDRGNGGYTF	TGTGCCAGCAGTGAAGAGGCATGGGACAGGGGGAATGGTGGCTACACCTTC
-	TRBD2	TRBV11-2	TRBJ2-1	CASSLVAGGPISYNEQFF	TGTGCCAGCAGCTTAGTAGCGGGAGGGCCCATCTCCTACAATGAGCAGTTCTTC
many	-	TRBV7-3	TRBJ2-7	CASSLSSGNEQYF	TGTGCCAGCAGCTTAAGTTCAGGGAACGAGCAGTACTTC
few	TRBD1	TRBV28	TRBJ2-2	CASSHRGPLLNTGELFF	TGTGCCAGCAGCCACAGGGGCCCCCTCCTAAACACCGGGGAGCTGTTTTTT
-	-	TRBV6-2/TRBV6-3	TRBJ2-1	CASSQTRTGEQFF	TGTGCCAGCAGTCAGACCCGGACGGGTGAGCAGTTCTTC
many	-	TRBV10-2	TRBJ1-5	CASSGGNSNQPQHF	TGCGCCAGCAGTGGGGGAAATAGCAATCAGCCCCAGCATTTT
many	-	TRBV20-1	TRBJ2-7	CSARDRISGNEQYF	TGCAGTGCTAGAGATAGGATTTCGGGGAACGAGCAGTACTTC
few	TRBD1	TRBV27	TRBJ2-6	CASRHIVGTGAYSGANVLTF	TGTGCCAGCAGACATATAGTCGGGACAGGGGCTTACTCTGGGGCCAACGTCCTGACTTTC
many	TRBD1	TRBV29-1	TRBJ2-1	CSAQGKHEQFF	TGCAGCGCACAGGGGAAGCATGAGCAGTTCTTC
many	-	TRBV7-8	TRBJ2-7	CASSLAGGIRSSYEQYF	TGTGCCAGCAGCTTAGCAGGGGGGATAAGAAGCTCCTACGAGCAGTACTTC